A selection of T cell receptor beta chains follows, all from one sample in a study of neurological immune-mediated disorders. TCRdb re-called the 5' RACE reads through MiXCR, storing one row per CDR3 protein. This table holds tens of thousands of distinct CDR3 sequences, over 5.5% found once. Sequenced: CD4+ T cells from blood. The receptor source for this set is a woman between 18 and 29 years old with multiple sclerosis. Both conserved end residues are part of each CDR3. Each record gives: V gene, CDR3 length, D gene, clone size, J gene, CDR3 protein, CDR3 DNA. D genes are given only for firm matches. Size values are once, few and many counts, or a class for expanded clones, and some rows have none.

TRBV9	16	TRBD1	many	TRBJ1-1	CASSGGMTGGNTEAFF	TGTGCCAGCAGCGGGGGCATGACAGGGGGGAACACTGAAGCTTTCTTT
TRBV7-7	15	TRBD1	many	TRBJ2-3	CASSIGQGGTDTQYF	TGTGCTAGCAGTATCGGACAGGGGGGCACAGATACGCAGTATTTT
TRBV5-1	14	TRBD1	many	TRBJ1-1	CASSLQGEGTEAFF	TGCGCCAGCTCTCTGCAGGGGGAGGGGACTGAAGCTTTCTTT
TRBV5-1	15	.	few	TRBJ2-7	CASSLVNGGFGEQYF	TGCGCCAGCAGCTTGGTCAATGGGGGATTTGGCGAGCAGTACTTC
TRBV6-5	14	TRBD1	many	TRBJ1-6	CASSVGTGFSPLHF	TGTGCCAGCAGTGTAGGGACAGGGTTTTCACCCCTCCACTTT
TRBV7-3	13	.	many	TRBJ2-2	CASSLTFDGELFF	TGTGCCAGCAGCTTAACGTTCGACGGGGAGCTGTTTTTT
TRBV10-3	14	.	many	TRBJ1-1	CAISEGDLNTEAFF	TGTGCCATCAGTGAAGGGGACTTGAACACTGAAGCTTTCTTT
TRBV6-5	12	TRBD1	many	TRBJ1-1	CASSSSGTGSLF	TGTGCCAGCAGTTCCTCCGGGACAGGGTCCCTCTTT
TRBV25-1	14	TRBD1	many	TRBJ2-7	CASSVSRGNYEQYF	TGTGCCAGCAGTGTCAGCAGGGGGAACTACGAGCAGTACTTC
TRBV19	14	TRBD1	.	TRBJ1-1	CASSPYDRASDAFF	TGTGCCAGTAGTCCCTACGACAGGGCGAGCGATGCTTTCTTT
TRBV7-2	15	TRBD1	.	TRBJ1-1	CASSETGGVNTEAFF	TGTGCCAGCAGCGAAACAGGGGGAGTGAACACTGAAGCTTTCTTT
TRBV6-5	13	.	many	TRBJ1-2	CASRTGQRYGYTF	TGTGCCAGCAGAACTGGACAGCGATATGGCTACACCTTC
TRBV5-1	14	TRBD1	many	TRBJ1-2	CASGWGQSIDGYTF	TGCGCCAGCGGCTGGGGACAGAGCATCGATGGCTACACCTTC
TRBV12-3/TRBV12-4	13	TRBD1	many	TRBJ1-5	CASRGRGNQPQHF	TGTGCCAGCAGGGGCAGGGGGAATCAGCCCCAGCATTTT
TRBV12-3/TRBV12-4	15	.	many	TRBJ2-2	CASSPQTSRTGELFF	TGTGCCAGCAGTCCACAGACTAGTCGGACCGGGGAGCTGTTTTTT
TRBV7-6	15	.	many	TRBJ1-1	CASSLGGAMNTEAFF	TGTGCCAGCAGCTTAGGTGGGGCAATGAACACTGAAGCTTTCTTT
TRBV14	15	.	medium-sized	TRBJ1-1	CASSQGYGVRTEAFF	TGTGCCAGCAGCCAAGGGTACGGGGTTCGCACTGAAGCTTTCTTT
TRBV10-3	13	.	many	TRBJ2-7	CAIRRDNSYEQYF	TGTGCCATCAGACGGGACAACTCCTACGAGCAGTACTTC
TRBV20-1	13	.	many	TRBJ2-5	CSARVLQQETQYF	TGCAGTGCTAGAGTCCTCCAGCAAGAGACCCAGTACTTC
TRBV5-1	13	.	few	TRBJ1-1	CASSLLGRGEAFF	TGCGCCAGCAGCTTGCTGGGCAGGGGTGAAGCTTTCTTT
TRBV12-3/TRBV12-4	14	.	many	TRBJ1-2	CASSLRQRGTGYTF	TGTGCCAGCAGTTTAAGGCAGCGGGGTACTGGCTACACCTTC
TRBV18	13	.	few	TRBJ1-6	CASSPGEGSPLHF	TGTGCCAGCTCACCAGGGGAAGGCTCACCCCTCCACTTT
TRBV9	17	TRBD2	.	TRBJ2-5	CASSVGQLAGGLETQYF	TGTGCCAGCAGCGTCGGGCAACTAGCGGGAGGATTAGAGACCCAGTACTTC
TRBV2	15	TRBD2	many	TRBJ2-7	CASSSSGGASYEQYF	TGTGCCAGCAGTTCTAGCGGGGGCGCATCCTACGAGCAGTACTTC
TRBV10-3	16	TRBD1	many	TRBJ2-3	CAISESRRGKTDTQYF	TGTGCCATCAGTGAGTCTCGCAGGGGGAAAACAGATACGCAGTATTTT
TRBV20-1	12	.	many	TRBJ2-2	CSANQGTGELFF	TGCAGTGCCAATCAGGGAACCGGGGAGCTGTTTTTT
TRBV3-1	17	.	many	TRBJ2-5	CASSPKIPGLKGETQYF	TGTGCCAGCAGCCCAAAGATTCCCGGATTAAAGGGAGAGACCCAGTACTTC
TRBV27	13	.	many	TRBJ1-5	CASSLREGQPQHF	TGTGCCAGCAGTTTGAGGGAAGGTCAGCCCCAGCATTTT
TRBV7-2	14	TRBD1	many	TRBJ1-1	CASSPYRGGTEAFF	TGTGCCAGCAGCCCCTACAGGGGGGGCACTGAAGCTTTCTTT
TRBV5-1	18	TRBD1	many	TRBJ2-6	CASSPTGTGGSGANVLTF	TGCGCCAGCAGCCCAACCGGGACAGGCGGCTCTGGGGCCAACGTCCTGACTTTC
TRBV20-1	15	TRBD2	many	TRBJ2-7	CSAKDSGGFTYEQYF	TGCAGTGCTAAGGATAGCGGGGGATTTACCTACGAGCAGTACTTC
TRBV20-1	12	.	many	TRBJ1-2	CSARTGNYGYTF	TGCAGTGCTAGAACGGGGAACTATGGCTACACCTTC
TRBV23-1	10	.	few	TRBJ1-4	CASNGSKVFF	TGCGCCAGCAATGGCTCTAAAGTGTTTTTT
TRBV5-1	17	.	many	TRBJ2-3	CASSLAYTGLSTDTQYF	TGCGCCAGCAGCTTGGCCTACACAGGACTTAGCACAGATACGCAGTATTTT
TRBV30	12	.	few	TRBJ2-1	CAWSVGYNEQFF	TGTGCCTGGAGTGTGGGGTACAATGAGCAGTTCTTC
TRBV3-1	16	TRBD2	many	TRBJ2-3	CASRGSGTPSTDTQYF	TGTGCCAGCAGGGGAAGCGGGACCCCTAGCACAGATACGCAGTATTTT
TRBV5-1	15	.	many	TRBJ2-1	CASSAILGTDNEQFF	TGCGCCAGCAGCGCAATACTCGGGACTGACAATGAGCAGTTCTTC
TRBV14	15	TRBD1	many	TRBJ1-2	CASSQVRDSSYGYTF	TGTGCCAGCAGCCAAGTTCGGGACAGTTCATATGGCTACACCTTC
TRBV20-1	13	.	many	TRBJ1-1	CSASGGMNTEAFF	TGCAGTGCTAGTGGGGGAATGAACACTGAAGCTTTCTTT
TRBV12-3/TRBV12-4	18	TRBD1	many	TRBJ1-3	CASSSHFSDRGTGNTIYF	TGTGCCAGCAGTTCCCATTTTTCGGACAGGGGAACCGGAAACACCATATATTTT
TRBV29-1	13	.	many	TRBJ2-3	CSVGGDAGNTQYF	TGCAGCGTTGGAGGAGACGCAGGGAATACGCAGTATTTT
TRBV20-1	15	.	few	TRBJ1-6	CSASPGSSYNSPLHF	TGCAGTGCTAGTCCGGGGAGCTCCTATAATTCACCCCTCCACTTT
TRBV2	13	.	many	TRBJ2-3	CASSEAGTGTQYF	TGTGCCAGCAGTGAAGCGGGTACAGGTACGCAGTATTTT
TRBV19	14	.	.	TRBJ1-2	CASSILNGDYGYTF	TGTGCCAGTAGTATCCTAAACGGGGACTATGGCTACACCTTC
TRBV6-5	15	TRBD2	many	TRBJ2-1	CASSSTSGGYNEQFF	TGTGCCAGCAGTTCAACTAGCGGGGGATACAATGAGCAGTTCTTC
TRBV2	12	.	many	TRBJ2-1	CASSYRVNEQFF	TGTGCCAGCAGTTACAGGGTGAATGAGCAGTTCTTC
TRBV9	14	.	many	TRBJ1-1	CASSERTGLGEAFF	TGTGCCAGCAGCGAGCGAACAGGGCTAGGGGAAGCTTTCTTT
TRBV19	16	TRBD1	.	TRBJ1-2	CASRLGGQGSNYGYTF	TGTGCCAGTCGCCTGGGGGGACAGGGTTCTAACTATGGCTACACCTTC
TRBV15	16	TRBD1	many	TRBJ1-5	CATSNGQGARYQPQHF	TGTGCCACTAGCAACGGACAGGGGGCTCGGTATCAGCCCCAGCATTTT
TRBV18	15	.	.	TRBJ1-1	CASSPAAQANTEAFF	TGTGCCAGCTCACCAGCAGCCCAGGCGAACACTGAAGCTTTCTTT
TRBV10-3	13	.	many	TRBJ2-5	CAIRLGGGETQYF	TGTGCCATCAGGCTCGGGGGTGGAGAGACCCAGTACTTC